This TCR beta chain appears in the sequencing data of a study of cytomegalovirus exposure and HLA in healthy donors. Note on this clone: Its antigen is unidentified. At the DNA level, this CDR3 is encoded by other sequences in the same sample as well.

Researchers ran the PCR with 60 Vbeta and 13 Jbeta primers. The data were produced by immunoSEQ multiplex PCR, yet TCRdb's version contains in-frame clones alone and is incomplete. Here the sample spans about 200,000 clones, roughly four fifths being singletons. Notes on the study in general: Most of the TCR beta V segments (in an earlier analysis) were productive either about 87% or about 30% of the time.

Germline loops: CDR1 MNHEY, CDR2 SVGAGI. V was trimmed by 6 bases and J by 5 bases, leaving 18 bases between them. The CDR3 extends over 15 amino acids. Sequencing was carried out using PBMCs. The chain is built from TRBV6-5 and TRBJ2-3; possible D gene TRBD2, 7 bases. This sequence originates from a woman between 40 and 55 years old in good health and CMV-seronegative. CDR3 sequence: CASRVGGQTLDTQYF. In DNA, the CDR3 is TGTGCCAGCAGGGTGGGGGGGCAGACCTTAGATACGCAGTATTTT.